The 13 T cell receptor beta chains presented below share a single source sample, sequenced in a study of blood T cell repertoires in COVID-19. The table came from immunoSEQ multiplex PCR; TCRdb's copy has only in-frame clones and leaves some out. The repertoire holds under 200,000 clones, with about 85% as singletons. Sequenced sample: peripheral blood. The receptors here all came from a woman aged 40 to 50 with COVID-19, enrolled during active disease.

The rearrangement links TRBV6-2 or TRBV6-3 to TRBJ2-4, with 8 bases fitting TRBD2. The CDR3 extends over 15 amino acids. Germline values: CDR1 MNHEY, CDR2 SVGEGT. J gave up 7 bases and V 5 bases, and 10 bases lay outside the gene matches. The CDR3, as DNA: TGTGCCAGCAGTGCGGGAGGAACAAAAGGGAACATTCAGTACTTC. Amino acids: CASSAGGTKGNIQYF.

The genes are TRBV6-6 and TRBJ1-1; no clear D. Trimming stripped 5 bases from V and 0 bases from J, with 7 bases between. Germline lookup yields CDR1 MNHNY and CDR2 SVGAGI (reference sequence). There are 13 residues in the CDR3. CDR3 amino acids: CASSPILNTEAFF. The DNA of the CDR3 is TGTGCCAGCAGTCCTATATTGAACACTGAAGCTTTCTTT.

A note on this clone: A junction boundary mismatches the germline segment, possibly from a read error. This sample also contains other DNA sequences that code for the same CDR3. The CDR3 coding sequence is TGTGCCAGCAGCCGATCTAGTTCCACCGGGGAGTTGTTTTTT. Translating it yields CASSRSSSTGELFF. The chain uses TRBV7-9 and TRBJ2-2; D is perhaps TRBD2 (5 bases). The length of the CDR3 is 14 residues. Germline V lookup: CDR1 SEHNR, CDR2 FQNEAQ (reference sequence).

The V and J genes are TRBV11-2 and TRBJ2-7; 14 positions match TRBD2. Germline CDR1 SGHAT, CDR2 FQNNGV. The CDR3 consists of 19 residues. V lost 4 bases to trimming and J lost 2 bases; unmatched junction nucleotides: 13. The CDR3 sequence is CASSSSPGLAGGLTYEQYF. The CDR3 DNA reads TGTGCCAGCAGCTCAAGTCCTGGACTAGCGGGGGGCCTCACCTACGAGCAGTACTTC. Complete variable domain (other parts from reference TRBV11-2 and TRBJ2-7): EAGVAQSPRYKIIEKRQSVAFWCNPISGHATLYWYQQILGQGPKLLIQFQNNGVVDDSQLPKDRFSAERLKGVDSTLKIQPAKLEDSAVYLCASSSSPGLAGGLTYEQYFGPGTRLTVT.

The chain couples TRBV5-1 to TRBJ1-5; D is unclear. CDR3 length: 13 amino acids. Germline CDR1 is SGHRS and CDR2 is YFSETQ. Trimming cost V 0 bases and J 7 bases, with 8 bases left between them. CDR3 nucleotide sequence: TGCGCCAGCAGCTTGGACGACACCCAGCCCCAGCATTTT. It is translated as CASSLDDTQPQHF.

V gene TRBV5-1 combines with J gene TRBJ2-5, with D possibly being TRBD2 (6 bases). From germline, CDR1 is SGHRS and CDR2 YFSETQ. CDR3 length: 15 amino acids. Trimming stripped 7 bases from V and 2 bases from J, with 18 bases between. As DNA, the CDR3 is TGCGCCAGCCGACTGGGGGGAGGCTGGCAAGAGACCCAGTACTTC. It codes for CASRLGGGWQETQYF.

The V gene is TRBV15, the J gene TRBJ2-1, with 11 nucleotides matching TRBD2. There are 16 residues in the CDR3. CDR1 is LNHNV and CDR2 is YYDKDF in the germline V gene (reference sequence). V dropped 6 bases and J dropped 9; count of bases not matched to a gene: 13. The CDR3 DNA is TGTGCCACCAGGGATTCTATTACTAGCGGGGGAGGTGAGCAGTTCTTC. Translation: CATRDSITSGGGEQFF.

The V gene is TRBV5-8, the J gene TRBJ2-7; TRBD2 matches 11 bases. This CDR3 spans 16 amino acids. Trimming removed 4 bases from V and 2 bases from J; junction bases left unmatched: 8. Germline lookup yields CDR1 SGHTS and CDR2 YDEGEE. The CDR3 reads CASSPHGTSGPYEQYF. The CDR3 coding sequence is TGTGCCAGCAGCCCTCATGGGACTAGCGGTCCCTACGAGCAGTACTTC.

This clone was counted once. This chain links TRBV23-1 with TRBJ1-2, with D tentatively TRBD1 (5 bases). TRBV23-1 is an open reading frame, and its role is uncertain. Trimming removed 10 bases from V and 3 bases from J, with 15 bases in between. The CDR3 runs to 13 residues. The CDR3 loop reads CATDPSGDYGYTF. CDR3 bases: TGCGCCACCGATCCCTCGGGGGACTATGGCTACACCTTC.

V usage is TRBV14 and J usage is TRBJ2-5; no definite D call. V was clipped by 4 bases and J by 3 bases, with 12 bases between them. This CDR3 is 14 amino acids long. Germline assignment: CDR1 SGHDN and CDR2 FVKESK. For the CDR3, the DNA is TGTGCCAGCAGCCTCAGACAAACGGAAGAGACCCAGTACTTC. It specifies CASSLRQTEETQYF.

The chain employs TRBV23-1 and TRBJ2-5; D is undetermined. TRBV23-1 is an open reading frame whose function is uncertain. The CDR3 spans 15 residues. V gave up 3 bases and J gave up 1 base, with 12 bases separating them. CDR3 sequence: CASSQCYGIQETQYF. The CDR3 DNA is TGCGCCAGCAGTCAGTGTTATGGCATCCAAGAGACCCAGTACTTC.

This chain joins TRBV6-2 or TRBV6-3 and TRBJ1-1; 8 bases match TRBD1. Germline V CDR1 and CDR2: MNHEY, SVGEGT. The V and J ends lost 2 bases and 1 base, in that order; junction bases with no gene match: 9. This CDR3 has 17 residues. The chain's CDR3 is CASSYLPGQASNTEAFF. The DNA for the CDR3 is TGTGCCAGCAGTTACCTACCGGGACAGGCGTCGAACACTGAAGCTTTCTTT.

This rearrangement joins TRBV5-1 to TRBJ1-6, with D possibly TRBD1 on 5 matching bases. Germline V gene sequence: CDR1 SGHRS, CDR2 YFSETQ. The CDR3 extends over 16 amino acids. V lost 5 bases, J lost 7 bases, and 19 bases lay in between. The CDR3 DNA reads TGCGCCAGCAGACCCAGGGAGGGATCAGGAAATTCACCCCTCCACTTT. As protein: CASRPREGSGNSPLHF. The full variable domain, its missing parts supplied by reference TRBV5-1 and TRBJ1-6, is KAGVTQTPRYLIKTRGQQVTLSCSPISGHRSVSWYQQTPGQGLQFLFEYFSETQRNKGNFPGRFSGRQFSNSRSEMNVSTLELGDSALYLCASRPREGSGNSPLHFGNGTRLTVT.